This TCR beta chain was documented in a study of shared clonotypes between healthy human individuals (dated by TCRdb to 2018 to 2020). For the study in its entirety: Three men and a couple of women, aged 18 to 49 years, made up the cohort. For each donor, CD4 naive and CD4 memory were each given three plates, CD8 naive was given two plates, and CD8 memory was given one plate. Blood TCR repertoires of five healthy adults were deeply sequenced to estimate repertoire size and the extent of clonotype sharing between individuals. To increase sequencing depth and limit assay-specific biases, TCR repertoire library preparation and sequencing were carried out by different laboratories using diverse techniques. Each donor's leukapheresis produced roughly between roughly 0.85 and 10 billion PBMCs. Here is what the overall study found, with its caveats: Sampling was restricted to blood, and TCR repertoires in tissue are likely to differ from TCR repertoires in blood. Compared with non-shared clonotypes, the clonotypes found in all four sorted-subset donors had higher generation probabilities. Pairwise subsampling led to the expectation that sequencing depth would affect the degree of clonotype sharing among donors. Because the study included a small number of donors, the genetic and exposure-history diversity represented was limited. Rarefaction of sorted-subset datasets indicated incomplete sequencing despite the large sequencing depth. Sharing across a few donors was observed for approximately 5% of naive CD4, less than 4% of naive CD8, 2.3% of memory CD4, and approximately 0.41% of memory CD8 clonotypes. Naive subsets generally had larger estimated clonotype richness than memory subsets did.

Using the deep immunoSEQ assay, TCR CDR3 regions were amplified from genomic DNA by multiplex PCR. Extracted genomic DNA from each cell subset was distributed evenly across all wells of several immunoSEQ 96-well plates, and each plate was treated as a replicate. For sorted subsets, 200 to 250 ng genomic DNA, equal to 30,000 to 35,000 T cell genomes, was loaded into each replicate PCR. The purified libraries were quantified using a Qubit 3.0 fluorometer, sized with a Bioanalyzer 2100, and then quantified again using the KAPA Library Quantification kit. A separate single-read 150-cycle Illumina NextSeq 550 flow cell was used to sequence each immunoSEQ 96-well plate. Per the authors' processing: Because only junctional sequences without quality scores were contained in the immunoSEQ output, filtering matching that applied to full-length reads could not be performed. To assign V/J genes and CDR3, sequences were annotated against IMGT germline references using PyIR, a Python wrapper for IgBLAST v1.9. Reads with weak V/J assignments (E-value above 1e-6), missing CDR3, stop codons, out-of-frame junctions, or ambiguous translated residues were removed. V3J clonotypes were defined as sequences sharing an identical inferred V gene, J gene, and CDR3 amino acid sequence. The percentage overlap between two repertoires was calculated by dividing the number of shared unique clonotypes by the size of the smaller repertoire. RTK rarefaction, the Chao1 estimator, and Recon v2.1 estimates of unobserved clonotypes were used to assess repertoire richness. Generation probabilities for all TCRbeta clonotypes obtained by the gDNA method from a handful of donors were computed using OLGA. As stored in TCRdb, this immuneACCESS dataset retains in-frame rearrangements with V and J assigned. A fraction of the clones does not appear; measured against another copy, unresolved V genes explain less than half of the discrepancy, and the remainder lacks a known reason. D and trimming were read from the DNA, whereas the V and J calls and clone size are those reported in that table. This sample lists some 1,400,000 clones; roughly 97% were detected once. The ten largest make up approximately 1.2% of the sample.

Measured from the cysteine to the phenylalanine, the CDR3 is 13 residues long. Here the CDR3 DNA is all that survives: 39 bases in frame from base 1. In the germline V gene, CDR1 corresponds to MNHEY and CDR2 to SVGAGI. V and J lose 10 bases and 5 bases, and a span of 14 bases separates them. Healthy HIV-negative adults with no recently reported acute infections or vaccinations were included as donors. All donors were Caucasian adults living in Nashville, Tennessee, USA. Magnetic negative selection was used to enrich CD4+ T cells, after which naive cells were positively selected on CD45RA and the negative fraction became the memory subset. Blood was collected by leukapheresis, and PBMCs were isolated by Ficoll-Histopaque density gradient centrifugation and then cryopreserved in liquid nitrogen vapor phase. Purity and quantity of every magnetically sorted T cell population were checked by analytical flow cytometry. Genomic DNA was isolated from every sorted fraction and measured by UV absorbance on a Nanodrop 2000c.

This clone was detected only a few times. Its specific antigen is unknown. Per-base qualities were not stored, and no clone one base away is much larger. The TCR sequence derives from a man aged 30 to 45 in good health. The source material was naive CD4+ T cells sorted from blood. The sample's cell subset or site label, in plain terms: CD45RA+ positively selected. This chain is built from TRBV6-5 and TRBJ2-2, with no confident D gene call. The nucleotide sequence is given as TGTGCCACCTCCGGCGATGTTACCGGGGAGCTGTTTTTT. This yields the protein CATSGDVTGELFF.